The present T cell receptor (beta chain) was sequenced within a study of shared clonotypes between healthy human individuals. Assay used: immunoSEQ multiplex PCR; TCRdb lists only in-frame clones, some missing. The table includes about 96,000 clones, less than 60% detected once. In its sample, this clone was seen many times. The CDR3 is made up of 14 amino acids. Germline loops: CDR1 MNHEY, CDR2 SMNVEV (reference sequence). Between the trimmed V and J ends, which lost 3 bases and 1 base, there was a span of 7 bases. The chain recombines TRBV27 with TRBJ1-5, with D unclear. The clonotype originates from a woman aged 35 to 49 in good health. Some clones in this sample may be carry-over from other donors' samples. The material sequenced was PBMCs. The CDR3 reads CASSLVRSNQPQHF. The CDR3 DNA is TGTGCCAGCAGTTTGGTTCGCAGCAATCAGCCCCAGCATTTT.